Listed below are T cell receptor beta chains from one sample, sequenced in a study of graft-versus-host responses after intestinal transplantation. Sequencing was performed with immunoSEQ multiplex PCR; in TCRdb, only in-frame clones are kept and a portion is missing. Here the sample spans 45,000 to 55,000 clones, 80% to 95% being singletons. The sequencing here drew on PBMCs, taken 786 days after a first intestinal transplant, on the day of a second. The source is a human patient who received an intestinal transplant, so some T cells may come from the graft donor. The CDR3 runs from the conserved cysteine through the conserved F or W. The D gene is left open where the match is weak.

D,V,J,CDR3
-,TRBV10-2,TRBJ1-5,CASREGGNQPQHF
TRBD1,TRBV30,TRBJ1-3,CAWTTGVAGNTIYF
-,TRBV11-2,TRBJ2-7,CASSQVGRQYF
-,TRBV7-3,TRBJ2-7,CASSPRPLGEGTYEQYF
-,TRBV10-1,-,CASSESTAATSYEQYF
-,TRBV30,TRBJ2-1,CAWSRQGIRYEQFF
-,TRBV28,TRBJ2-3,CASSFGPGKTQYF
-,TRBV6-5,TRBJ1-1,CASSYTGQNTEAFF
-,TRBV6-6,TRBJ2-7,CASSYMGYEQYF
-,TRBV19,TRBJ2-7,CASTPGGTGSYEQYF
-,TRBV6-4,TRBJ1-2,CASSATPRDYGYTF
-,TRBV30,TRBJ1-3,CAWRLKTRRPGNTIYF
-,TRBV10-2,TRBJ1-3,CASKQGRFGNTIYF
TRBD1,TRBV7-9,TRBJ2-7,CASTLGQGPYEQYF
-,TRBV11-2,TRBJ2-7,CASSPSYEQYF
TRBD2,TRBV28,TRBJ2-7,CASGRTRQDEQYF
TRBD1,TRBV6-4,TRBJ2-3,CASSDERTGRQYF
-,TRBV9,TRBJ2-1,CASSVGTRVFGDEQFF
-,TRBV7-2,TRBJ2-1,CASSSLGRRGYSYNEQFF
TRBD1,TRBV19,TRBJ1-1,CASTIRQGANTEAFF
-,TRBV5-1,TRBJ1-1,CASSLEASAEAFF
TRBD2,TRBV28,TRBJ2-7,CASTPRVDVSWYRTAGTSYEQYF
-,TRBV4-1,TRBJ2-3,CASSQVGDTQYF
-,TRBV28,TRBJ1-2,CASSLLDRGANYGYTF
-,TRBV18,TRBJ2-7,CASSGEEIYEQYF
TRBD1,TRBV29-1,TRBJ1-1,CSGGQGEYAFF
-,TRBV6-6,TRBJ1-5,CASSPLGGSSNQPQHF
TRBD1,TRBV27,TRBJ1-4,CASSLRLSGTGLATNEKLFF
-,TRBV7-9,-,CASSPRQGRGAYEQYF
TRBD2,TRBV28,TRBJ2-7,CAIHEYSAGGGYEQYF
-,TRBV7-3,TRBJ2-7,CASSLGDEQYF
TRBD1,TRBV4-1,TRBJ2-7,CASSPGTGFDEQYF
-,TRBV11-3,TRBJ1-1,CASSLQGRTEAFF
TRBD1,TRBV19,TRBJ2-7,CASSPGTGNEQYF
-,TRBV2,TRBJ2-7,CASGRSGAYEQYF
-,TRBV5-4,TRBJ2-5,CASSSKRGSWGDQETQYF
TRBD2,TRBV27,TRBJ2-1,CASSLSSGRINEQFF
-,TRBV29-1,TRBJ2-7,CSVEGSGYEQYF
-,TRBV5-1,TRBJ2-1,CASSFSASSYNEQFF
-,TRBV25-1,TRBJ1-2,CASSELAGYGNYGYTF
TRBD2,TRBV9,TRBJ2-1,CASSIGLATNEQFF
-,TRBV5-1,TRBJ1-2,CASSLGGQYGYTF
-,TRBV18,TRBJ1-1,CASSPGGDTEAFF
-,TRBV29-1,TRBJ1-2,CSVEEASYGYTF
-,TRBV6-4,TRBJ1-1,CASSEGTLGKNTEAFF
TRBD2,TRBV7-8,-,CASSSGLAGGVYEQYF
TRBD1,TRBV19,TRBJ2-7,CASSIVSPLPTGIEQYF
-,TRBV7-8,TRBJ2-1,CASSPVVWGFNEQFF
TRBD1,TRBV29-1,TRBJ2-7,CSVEEGQAPYEQYF